What follows describes a single TCR beta chain. Its cognate antigen is unknown. The entry originates in a study of T cells after yellow fever vaccination. Findings and limits, study-wide: Abundant clonotypes (contaminants from the bulk population) could be present in FACS-sorted repertoires. Post-booster samples contained most primary-vaccination clones (just under 98% CD4, roughly 88% CD8). CD4 and CD8 compartments shared a small share of clonotypes.

TCR cDNA, made by 5'RACE template switching, carried an added universal primer site and UMIs. TCRdb re-analysed the 5' RACE reads in MiXCR, keeping a single row per CDR3 protein. Of 610,000 or so distinct CDR3 sequences in the sample, more than 9% were seen once. CDR3 length equals 15 residues. CDR1 is DFQATT and CDR2 is SNEGSKA in the germline V gene (reference sequence). The trim removed 5 bases at V and 4 bases at J, leaving 8 bases unmatched. The rearrangement uses TRBV20-1 and TRBJ2-1, with TRBD1 matching 10 bases. This specimen was PBMCs, taken on the day of the yellow fever booster vaccination. The TCR comes from a man younger than 45 who received the YFV17D yellow fever vaccine. The CDR3 here is CSAWGQGYPYNEQFF. The DNA for the CDR3 is TGCAGTGCTTGGGGACAGGGGTACCCGTACAATGAGCAGTTCTTC.